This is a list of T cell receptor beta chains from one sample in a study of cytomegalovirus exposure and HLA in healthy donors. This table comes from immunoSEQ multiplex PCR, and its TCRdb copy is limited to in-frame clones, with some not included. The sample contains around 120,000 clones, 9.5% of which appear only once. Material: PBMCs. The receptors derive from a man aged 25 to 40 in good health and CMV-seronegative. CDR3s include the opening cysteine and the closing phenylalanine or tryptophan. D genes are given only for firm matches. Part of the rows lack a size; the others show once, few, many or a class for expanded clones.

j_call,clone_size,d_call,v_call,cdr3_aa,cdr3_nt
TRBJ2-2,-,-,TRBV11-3,CASRGEGRRGTGELFF,TGTGCCAGCAGAGGAGAGGGCAGAAGAGGGACCGGGGAGCTGTTTTTT
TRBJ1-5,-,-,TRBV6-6,CASSLQGYNQPQHF,TGTGCCAGCAGTCTACAGGGATACAATCAGCCCCAGCATTTT
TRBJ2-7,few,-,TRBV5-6,CASSLEAGRYEQYF,TGTGCCAGCAGCTTGGAAGCGGGCCGTTACGAGCAGTACTTC
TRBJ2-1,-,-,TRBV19,CASSIQGSGEQFF,TGTGCCAGTAGTATACAGGGGTCCGGTGAGCAGTTCTTC
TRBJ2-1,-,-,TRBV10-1,CASSEALYSVSGNEQFF,TGCGCCAGCAGTGAGGCCCTATATTCGGTCAGCGGCAATGAGCAGTTCTTC
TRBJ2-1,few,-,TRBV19,CASSPGRGSYNEQFF,TGTGCCAGTAGCCCAGGACGGGGCTCCTACAATGAGCAGTTCTTC
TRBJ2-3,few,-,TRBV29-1,CSVPTGDTQYF,TGCAGCGTTCCCACGGGGGATACGCAGTATTTT
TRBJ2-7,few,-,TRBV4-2,CASSQEGLYRSSSYEQYF,TGTGCCAGCAGCCAAGAAGGCTTATATCGGAGTAGCTCCTACGAGCAGTACTTC
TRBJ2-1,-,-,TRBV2,CASTDRSYNEQFF,TGTGCCAGCACGGATAGGAGTTACAATGAGCAGTTCTTC
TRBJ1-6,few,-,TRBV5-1,CASSSRDTGGSYNSPLHF,TGCGCCAGCAGCTCCCGGGACACGGGCGGCTCCTATAATTCACCCCTCCACTTT
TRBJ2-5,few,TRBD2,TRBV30,CAWSLSGGQETQYF,TGTGCCTGGAGTCTTAGCGGGGGTCAAGAGACCCAGTACTTC
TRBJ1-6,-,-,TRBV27,CASSKDGLGWSPLHF,TGTGCCAGCAGCAAAGACGGACTTGGGTGGTCACCCCTCCACTTT
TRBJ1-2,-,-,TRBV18,CASSPMVQGSNYGYTF,TGTGCCAGCTCACCTATGGTACAGGGCTCAAACTATGGCTACACCTTC
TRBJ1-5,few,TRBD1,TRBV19,CASQKQGGIQPQHF,TGTGCCAGTCAGAAACAGGGGGGAATTCAGCCCCAGCATTTT
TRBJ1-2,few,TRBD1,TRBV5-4,CASSTTGLEYGYTF,TGTGCCAGCAGCACGACAGGGTTAGAATATGGCTACACCTTC
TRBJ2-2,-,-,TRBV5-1,CASSLVNVHGNTGELFF,TGCGCCAGCAGCTTGGTAAATGTCCACGGGAACACCGGGGAGCTGTTTTTT
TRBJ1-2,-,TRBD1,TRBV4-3,CASSQTQGFAYGYTF,TGCGCCAGCAGCCAAACACAGGGGTTCGCCTATGGCTACACCTTC
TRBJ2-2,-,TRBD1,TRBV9,CASNLGQINTGELFF,TGTGCCAGCAACCTGGGACAGATAAACACCGGGGAGCTGTTTTTT
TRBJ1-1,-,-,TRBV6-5,CASRSVGDTEAFF,TGTGCCAGCAGGTCCGTAGGGGACACTGAAGCTTTCTTT
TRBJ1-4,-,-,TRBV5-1,CASSFSGLANEKLFF,TGCGCCAGCAGCTTTTCGGGGTTAGCTAATGAAAAACTGTTTTTT
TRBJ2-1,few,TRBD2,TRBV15,CATSRTSGSRASYNEQFF,TGTGCCACCAGCAGAACTAGCGGGAGCCGGGCATCCTACAATGAGCAGTTCTTC
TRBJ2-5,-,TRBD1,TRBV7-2,CASRHRGQETQYF,TGTGCCAGCAGACACAGGGGTCAAGAGACCCAGTACTTC
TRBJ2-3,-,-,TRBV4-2,CASSLAANTQYF,TGTGCCAGCAGCCTCGCGGCGAATACGCAGTATTTT
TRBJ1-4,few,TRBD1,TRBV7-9,CASSLGQAYEKLFF,TGTGCCAGCAGCCTAGGACAGGCATATGAAAAACTGTTTTTT
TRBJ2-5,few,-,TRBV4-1,CASSQAVPTRTQYF,TGCGCCAGCAGCCAAGCTGTCCCCACCAGGACCCAGTACTTC
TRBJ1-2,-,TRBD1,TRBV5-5,CASSLGGQGLGYGYTF,TGTGCCAGCAGCTTGGGAGGACAGGGTTTGGGCTATGGCTACACCTTC
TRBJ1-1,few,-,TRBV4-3,CASSQDRGNTEAFF,TGCGCCAGCAGCCAAGATCGGGGGAACACTGAAGCTTTCTTT
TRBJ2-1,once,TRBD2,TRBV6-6,CASSYGLAGDGGEQFF,TGTGCCAGCAGTTACGGCCTAGCGGGAGATGGCGGTGAGCAGTTCTTC
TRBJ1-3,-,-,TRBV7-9,CASSLGFSGWGGNTIYF,TGTGCCAGCAGCTTAGGTTTTTCAGGCTGGGGCGGAAACACCATATATTTT
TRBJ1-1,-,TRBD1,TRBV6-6,CASSYSMGQGKTEAFF,TGTGCCAGCAGTTACTCTATGGGACAGGGAAAAACTGAAGCTTTCTTT
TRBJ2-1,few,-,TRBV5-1,CASSLGGGRGREQFF,TGCGCCAGCAGCTTGGGAGGCGGCAGGGGAAGGGAGCAGTTCTTC
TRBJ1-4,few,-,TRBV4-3,CASSQDRAVEKLFF,TGCGCCAGCAGCCAAGACAGGGCTGTTGAAAAACTGTTTTTT
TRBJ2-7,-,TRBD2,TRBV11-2,CASSSTSGRAGEQYF,TGTGCCAGCAGCTCGACTAGCGGGAGGGCCGGCGAGCAGTACTTC
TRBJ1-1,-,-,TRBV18,CASSSVRGGTEAFF,TGTGCCAGCTCGTCCGTTAGGGGAGGTACTGAAGCTTTCTTT
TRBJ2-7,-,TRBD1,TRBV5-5,CASSMGQGGYEQYF,TGTGCCAGCAGCATGGGACAGGGGGGCTACGAGCAGTACTTC
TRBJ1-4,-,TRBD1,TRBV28,CASSLTGLNEKLFF,TGTGCCAGCAGTCTGACAGGGTTGAATGAAAAACTGTTTTTT
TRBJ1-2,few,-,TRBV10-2,CASTAGRDYGYTF,TGCGCCAGCACGGCAGGCAGGGACTATGGCTACACCTTC
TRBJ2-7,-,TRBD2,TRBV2,CASIPGLAGETSYEQYF,TGTGCCAGCATACCGGGACTAGCGGGGGAGACCTCCTACGAGCAGTACTTC
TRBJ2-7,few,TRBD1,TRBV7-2,CASSVDRGDPYEQYF,TGTGCCAGCAGCGTAGACAGGGGTGACCCCTACGAGCAGTACTTC
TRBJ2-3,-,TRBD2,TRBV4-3,CASSQGTSSSPDTQYF,TGCGCCAGCAGCCAAGGGACTAGCTCGAGCCCAGATACGCAGTATTTT
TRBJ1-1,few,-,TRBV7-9,CASSLRAEAFF,TGTGCCAGCAGCTTACGCGCTGAAGCTTTCTTT
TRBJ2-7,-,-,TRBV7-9,CASTLAGTGASYEQYF,TGTGCCAGCACCCTAGCGGGGACAGGGGCCTCCTACGAGCAGTACTTC
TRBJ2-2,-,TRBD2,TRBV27,CASRRTSGVAGELFF,TGTGCCAGCAGGCGGACTAGCGGGGTCGCCGGGGAGCTGTTTTTT
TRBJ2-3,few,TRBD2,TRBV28,CASPPVGLAGGTDTQYF,TGTGCCAGCCCTCCGGTAGGACTAGCGGGAGGCACAGATACGCAGTATTTT
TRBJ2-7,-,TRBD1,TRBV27,CASSLSPSRTGGYEQYF,TGTGCCAGCAGTTTATCTCCCTCCCGGACAGGGGGCTACGAGCAGTACTTC
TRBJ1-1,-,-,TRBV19,CASTTGDTEAFF,TGTGCCAGTACCACAGGCGACACTGAAGCTTTCTTT
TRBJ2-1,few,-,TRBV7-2,CASSLEFSTHEQFF,TGTGCCAGCAGCTTAGAATTTAGTACCCATGAGCAGTTCTTC
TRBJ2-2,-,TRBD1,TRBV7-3,CASSPKDRGNTGELFF,TGTGCCAGCAGCCCAAAGGACAGGGGGAACACCGGGGAGCTGTTTTTT
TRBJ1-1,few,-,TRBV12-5,CASGLVSQGSGEAFF,TGTGCTAGTGGTTTGGTATCCCAGGGGAGTGGTGAAGCTTTCTTT
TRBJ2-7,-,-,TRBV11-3,CASSLMRQSGDQYF,TGTGCCAGCAGCTTAATGAGGCAATCAGGGGACCAGTACTTC
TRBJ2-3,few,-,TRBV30,CAWRGGGPTQYF,TGTGCCTGGAGGGGCGGGGGCCCAACGCAGTATTTT
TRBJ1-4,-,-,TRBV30,CAWTGTGEKLFF,TGTGCCTGGACAGGAACGGGGGAAAAACTGTTTTTT
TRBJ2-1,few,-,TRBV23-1,CASSPRGDNEQFF,TGCGCCAGCAGTCCTCGGGGAGACAATGAGCAGTTCTTC
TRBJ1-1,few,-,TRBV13,CASSLDSVNTEAFF,TGTGCCAGCAGCTTAGACAGTGTGAACACTGAAGCTTTCTTT